These T cell receptor beta chains were read from a single sample in a study of blood T cell repertoires in COVID-19. Profiling relied on immunoSEQ multiplex PCR, and the TCRdb table lists in-frame clones only, not all of them. Here the sample spans 310,000 or so clones, approximately 88% being singletons. The sample taken for sequencing was peripheral blood. The receptors derive from a young man with COVID-19, enrolled during active disease. Each CDR3 is given with its conserved first and last residue. D genes are given only for firm matches. Size tells how often a clone was seen (once, few, many) or the class of an expanded clone, and some rows leave it out.

TRBV19,TRBD1,-,TRBJ2-7,TGTGCCAGTAGTGCTCCCGGGACAGGGGGAGGCGAGCAGTACTTC,CASSAPGTGGGEQYF
TRBV7-9,TRBD2,-,TRBJ2-1,TGTGCCAGCAGCTTATACCGGGGGGGCAATGAGCAGTTCTTC,CASSLYRGGNEQFF
TRBV9,-,-,TRBJ1-2,TGTGCCAGCAGCGTAGATACCTTGGGGCATGGCTACACCTTC,CASSVDTLGHGYTF
TRBV29-1,-,-,TRBJ1-1,TGCAGCGTTGAAGGAGTCAGGGGCCCTGCGGACACTGAAGCTTTCTTT,CSVEGVRGPADTEAFF
TRBV14,-,-,TRBJ2-7,TGTGCCAGCAGTTTCGAGGGTCTCTGGAACGAGCAGTACTTC,CASSFEGLWNEQYF
TRBV2,-,-,TRBJ2-2,TGTGCCAGCAGGGCAGGGGTGACCCCCGGGGAGCTGTTTTTT,CASRAGVTPGELFF
TRBV29-1,TRBD1,once,TRBJ1-2,TGCAGCGTTGAAGAAGGACAGGGGTGGGTCTATGGCTACACCTTC,CSVEEGQGWVYGYTF
TRBV5-1,-,-,TRBJ2-7,TGCGCCAGCAGCTTCCTTAGACAGGGAGGCTCCTACGAGCAGTACTTC,CASSFLRQGGSYEQYF
TRBV18,TRBD1,once,TRBJ2-7,TGTGCCAGCTCATCCGGGACAGGGATTGAGCAGTACTTC,CASSSGTGIEQYF
TRBV20-1,-,-,TRBJ2-5,TGCAGTGCGGCAGGACAAGAGACCCAGTACTTC,CSAAGQETQYF
TRBV16,TRBD1,-,TRBJ1-5,TGTGCCAGCAGCCAAGGGACAGGGTATGGCAATCAGCCCCAGCATTTT,CASSQGTGYGNQPQHF
TRBV3-1/TRBV3-2,-,-,TRBJ1-1,TGTGCCAGCAGCCAAGGGGGGGGAAGAACTGAAGCTTTCTTT,CASSQGGGRTEAFF
TRBV5-1,TRBD2,-,TRBJ2-1,TGCGCCAGCAGCTTGGGCCAGCGGGAGGGGGAGCAGTTCTTC,CASSLGQREGEQFF
TRBV27,-,-,TRBJ1-4,TGTGCCAGCAGTACGGAGGGGCACCTGTCTAATGAAAAACTGTTTTTT,CASSTEGHLSNEKLFF
TRBV4-2,TRBD2,once,TRBJ2-7,TGTGCCAGCAGCCAAGGAACGGTAGCGGGGTTGGCCTACGAGCAGTACTTC,CASSQGTVAGLAYEQYF
TRBV7-2,TRBD2,-,TRBJ2-1,TGTGCCAGCAGCTTGGGACTAGCGGGGGATCAGTTCTTC,CASSLGLAGDQFF
TRBV28,-,-,TRBJ1-2,TGTGCCAGCAGTTTCCTAAATGGCTACACCTTC,CASSFLNGYTF
TRBV29-1,TRBD1,-,TRBJ2-7,TGCAGCGTTAAACAGGGGGCAAGATCCTACGAGCAGTACTTC,CSVKQGARSYEQYF
TRBV18,-,-,TRBJ1-3,TGTGCCAGCTCCCCTGGACAACGCCAGGAAAACACCATATATTTT,CASSPGQRQENTIYF
TRBV19,TRBD1,-,TRBJ2-5,TGTGCCAGTAGTAGCCGGGGACAGCCGATGGGGGAGACCCAGTACTTC,CASSSRGQPMGETQYF
TRBV5-1,TRBD1,-,TRBJ2-1,TGCGCCAGCAGCGAACGACCGGGACAGGGATACAATGAGCAGTTCTTC,CASSERPGQGYNEQFF
TRBV19,-,-,TRBJ2-1,TGTGCCAGTAGTATCCCCCTTGGACTGGCGACGACAGGGCAGTTCTTC,CASSIPLGLATTGQFF
TRBV5-1,-,-,TRBJ2-2,TGCGCCAGCAGCTCCGGGGTGGTAATGGCCGGGGAGCTGTTTTTT,CASSSGVVMAGELFF
TRBV19,-,-,TRBJ1-5,TGTGCCAGTAGTATTAGTTATCAGCCCCAGCATTTT,CASSISYQPQHF
TRBV7-9,-,-,TRBJ1-1,TGTGCCAGCAGCTTAGGTCGGGGCGGGGACACTGAAGCTTTCTTT,CASSLGRGGDTEAFF